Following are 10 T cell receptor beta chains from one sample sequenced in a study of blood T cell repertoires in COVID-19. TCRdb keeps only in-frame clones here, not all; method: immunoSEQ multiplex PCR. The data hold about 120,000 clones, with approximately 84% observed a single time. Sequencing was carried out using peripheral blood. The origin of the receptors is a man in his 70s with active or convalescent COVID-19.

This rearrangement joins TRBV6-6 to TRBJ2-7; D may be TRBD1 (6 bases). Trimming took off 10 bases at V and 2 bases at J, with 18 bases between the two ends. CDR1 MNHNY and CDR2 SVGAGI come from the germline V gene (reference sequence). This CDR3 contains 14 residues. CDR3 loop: CAIKRTALAYEQYF. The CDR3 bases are TGTGCCATCAAAAGGACAGCTTTAGCCTACGAGCAGTACTTC.

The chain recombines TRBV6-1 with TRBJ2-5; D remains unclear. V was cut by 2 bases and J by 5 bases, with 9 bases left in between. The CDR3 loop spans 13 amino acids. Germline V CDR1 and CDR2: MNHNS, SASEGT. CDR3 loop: CASSESLSETQYF. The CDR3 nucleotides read TGTGCCAGCAGTGAAAGCCTGTCGGAGACCCAGTACTTC.

CDR3 in amino acids: CASSFGGGYQPQHF. In DNA, the CDR3 is TGTGCCAGCAGCTTCGGGGGAGGATATCAGCCCCAGCATTTT. The V call is TRBV5-6, the J call TRBJ1-5; the D gene is possibly TRBD1 (5 bases). The ends were cut back, 2 bases at V and 5 bases at J, with 11 bases in the middle. This CDR3 contains 14 residues. The germline V gene has CDR1 SGHDT and CDR2 YYEEEE.

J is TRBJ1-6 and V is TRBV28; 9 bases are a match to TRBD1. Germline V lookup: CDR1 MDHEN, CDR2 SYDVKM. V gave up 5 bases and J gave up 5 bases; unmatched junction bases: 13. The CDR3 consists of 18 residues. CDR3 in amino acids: CASSRTGASRLNNSPLHF. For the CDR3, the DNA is TGTGCCAGCAGTCGGACAGGGGCTTCGCGCCTGAATAATTCACCCCTCCACTTT.

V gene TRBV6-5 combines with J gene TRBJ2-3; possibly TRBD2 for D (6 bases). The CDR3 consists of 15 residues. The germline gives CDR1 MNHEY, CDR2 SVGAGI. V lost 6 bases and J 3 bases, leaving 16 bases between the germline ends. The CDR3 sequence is CASSVAVGRTDTQYF. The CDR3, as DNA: TGTGCCAGCAGCGTAGCGGTCGGGCGGACAGATACGCAGTATTTT.

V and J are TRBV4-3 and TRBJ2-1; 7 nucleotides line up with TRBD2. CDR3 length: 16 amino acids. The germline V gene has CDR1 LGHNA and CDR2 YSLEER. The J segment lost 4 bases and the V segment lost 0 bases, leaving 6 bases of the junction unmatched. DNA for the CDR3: TGCGCCAGCAGCCAAGATCGGGGGGTAGGGTACAATGAGCAGTTCTTC. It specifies CASSQDRGVGYNEQFF.

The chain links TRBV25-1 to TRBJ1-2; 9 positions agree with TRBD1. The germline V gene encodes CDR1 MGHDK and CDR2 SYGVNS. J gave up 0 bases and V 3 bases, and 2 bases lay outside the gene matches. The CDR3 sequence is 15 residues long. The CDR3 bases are TGTGCCAGCAGTGAGAGACAGGGGGCTAACTATGGCTACACCTTC. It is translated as CASSERQGANYGYTF.

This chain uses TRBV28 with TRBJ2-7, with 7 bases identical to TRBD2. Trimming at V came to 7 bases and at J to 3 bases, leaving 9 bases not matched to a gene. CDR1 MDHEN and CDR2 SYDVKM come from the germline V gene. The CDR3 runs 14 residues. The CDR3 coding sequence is TGTGCCAGCACCCCTAGCGGAGCCCGCTACGAGCAGTACTTC. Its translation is CASTPSGARYEQYF. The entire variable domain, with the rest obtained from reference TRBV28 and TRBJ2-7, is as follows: DVKVTQSSRYLVKRTGEKVFLECVQDMDHENMFWYRQDPGLGLRLIYFSYDVKMKEKGDIPEGYSVSREKKERFSLILESASTNQTSMYLCASTPSGARYEQYFGPGTRLTVT.

Here the CDR3 reads CASSQTQGSYEQYF. In DNA, the CDR3 is TGTGCCAGCAGCCAAACCCAGGGGTCCTACGAGCAGTACTTC. The chain combines TRBV3-1 (or the pseudogene TRBV3-2) with TRBJ2-7; the D gene is possibly TRBD1 (6 bases). CDR1 is LGHDT, CDR2 YNNKEL, per germline (reference sequence). The CDR3 length is 14 residues. The V end was cut by 2 bases, the J end by 1 base, with 9 bases between.

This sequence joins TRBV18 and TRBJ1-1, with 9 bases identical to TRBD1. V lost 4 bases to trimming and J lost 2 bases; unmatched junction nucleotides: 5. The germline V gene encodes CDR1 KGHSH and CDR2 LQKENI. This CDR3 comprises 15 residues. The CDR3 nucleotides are TGTGCCAGCTCACGCCAGGGACAGGGTAACACTGAAGCTTTCTTT. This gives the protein CASSRQGQGNTEAFF.